A single sample is the source of the 12 T cell receptor beta chains below, sequenced in a study of sequential checkpoint blockade in melanoma. The treatment is: randomized to nivolumab then ipilimumab (arm A) or the reverse (arm B). Using immunoSEQ multiplex PCR, the repertoire was profiled, and TCRdb retains in-frame clones only, with some absent. This sample has roughly 8,400 clones, with 23% found just once. The sample consisted of tumor tissue (inferred from file names), taken from a patient given nivolumab and ipilimumab in sequence. These receptors were obtained from a human donor with melanoma.

This clone was recorded many times. This CDR3 is CASSFGGGGRPSSYNEQFF. CDR3 DNA sequence: TGTGCCAGCAGTTTCGGGGGCGGGGGACGACCGAGCTCCTACAATGAGCAGTTCTTC. This chain connects TRBV9 to TRBJ2-1; a possible D gene is TRBD2 (7 bases). The CDR3 has 19 residues. V was trimmed by 5 bases and J by 0 bases, leaving 24 bases between them. CDR1 and CDR2 (germline): SGDLS, YYNGEE.

V is TRBV18 and J is TRBJ1-2, with D hard to call. V was pared by 3 bases and J by 3 bases, with 23 bases between. This CDR3 region has 18 residues. Per germline, CDR1 KGHSH and CDR2 LQKENI. The CDR3 DNA is TGTGCCAGCTCACCCCTTTTTAGAGCGAGGCCCTTTGACTATGGCTACACCTTC. Translated, it gives CASSPLFRARPFDYGYTF.

This clone has ten or more counts. The chain employs TRBV23-1 and TRBJ2-3; 11 nucleotides align to TRBD2. TRBV23-1 is marked as an open reading frame, function uncertain. With V trimmed by 6 bases and J by 5 bases, 13 bases remained unmatched. The CDR3 sequence is 17 residues long. The CDR3 is CASSFGTSGAVGDTQYF. As DNA, the CDR3 is TGCGCCAGCAGCTTTGGGACTAGCGGCGCTGTGGGAGATACGCAGTATTTT.

The chain recombines TRBV6-8 with TRBJ1-1, with D perhaps TRBD1 (5 bases). The CDR3 is 14 amino acids. CDR1 is MNHGY and CDR2 is SAAAGT in the germline V gene. Trimming removed 7 bases from V and 6 bases from J, with 18 bases in between. The CDR3 coding sequence is TGTGCCAGCACCGTGGCGGGACTAAAGCCTGAAGCTTTCTTT. Translating gives CASTVAGLKPEAFF.

At least ten counts were recorded for this clone. The chain combines TRBV9 with TRBJ2-3; D perhaps matches TRBD2 (5 bases). The CDR3 runs to 15 residues. CDR1 and CDR2 from the germline V gene are SGDLS and YYNGEE. V was shortened by 0 bases and J by 0 bases, with 8 bases between the two germline ends. In DNA form, the CDR3 reads TGTGCCAGCAGCGTAGTACTAGGCAGCACAGATACGCAGTATTTT. Protein sequence: CASSVVLGSTDTQYF. The full variable domain, with the rest looked up from reference TRBV9 and TRBJ2-3, is DSGVTQTPKHLITATGQRVTLRCSPRSGDLSVYWYQQSLDQGLQFLIQYYNGEERAKGNILERFSAQQFPDLHSELNLSSLELGDSALYFCASSVVLGSTDTQYFGPGTRLTVL.

In this sample, this clone turned up a few times. Mismatch with germline at one junction end may stem from a read error. This rearrangement joins TRBV15 to TRBJ2-2; D could derive from TRBD1 or TRBD2 (5 bases each). CDR1 LNHNV and CDR2 YYDKDF come from the germline V gene (reference sequence). This CDR3 region has 18 residues. CDR3 DNA: TGTGCAACCAGGGTTTCTAGCACCGGCCCGGGGCACACCGGGGAGCTGTTTTTT. Translated: CATRVSSTGPGHTGELFF.

V usage is TRBV19 and J usage is TRBJ1-1; TRBD1 matches 8 bases. CDR1 LNHDA and CDR2 SQIVND come from the germline V gene (reference sequence). The CDR3 length is 15 residues. V trimming: 4 bases; J trimming: 4 bases; junction bases outside the gene matches: 8. CDR3 loop: CASSTSGGWGTEAFF. CDR3 nucleotides: TGTGCCAGTAGTACTTCAGGGGGCTGGGGCACTGAAGCTTTCTTT.

This clone occurred a few times. This chain links TRBV12-2 with TRBJ2-2; the D call of TRBD1 is as the table states it, not checked on the DNA. TRBV12-2 is flagged as a pseudogene. The CDR3 consists of 16 residues. The DNA of the CDR3 is TGTGCCAGTAGTAATAGAGGACAGTCGAACACCGGGGAGCTGTTTTTT. Its protein product is CASSNRGQSNTGELFF.

This clone was counted between two and nine times. The chain couples TRBV6-8 to TRBJ2-7, with 10 bases fitting TRBD2. CDR3 length: 16 residues. Trimming removed 10 bases from V and 3 bases from J; junction bases left unmatched: 15. The V gene's germline CDR1 is MNHGY and CDR2 SAAAGT. The CDR3 DNA is TGTGCCATCGGGGGGGCGGGACTAGCGCCCAACTACGAGCAGTACTTC. Its translation is CAIGGAGLAPNYEQYF.

This clone was counted only a few times. In DNA form, the CDR3 reads TGTGCCAGCAGCTTAGCGTGGACCGGGGAGCTGTTTTTT. Translated, it gives CASSLAWTGELFF. The J gene is TRBJ2-2, the V gene TRBV7-2; D gene uncertain. Germline loops: CDR1 SGHTA, CDR2 FQGNSA. Between the trimmed V and J ends, which lost 0 bases and 5 bases, there was a span of 4 bases. The CDR3 spans 13 residues.

The chain uses TRBV5-1 and TRBJ2-5, with 8 bases matching TRBD2. The germline CDR1 and CDR2 sequences are SGHRS and YFSETQ. The CDR3 has 15 amino acids. V lost 1 base, J lost 3 bases, and 5 bases stayed unmatched. Here the CDR3 reads CASSLWSRGEETQYF. CDR3 nucleotides: TGCGCCAGCAGCTTGTGGTCGCGGGGGGAAGAGACCCAGTACTTC.

This clone was counted between two and nine times. The V call is TRBV1, the J call TRBJ2-1. TRBV1 is flagged as a pseudogene. CDR3 length equals 18 residues. The CDR3 protein is CASSHDWTDPIEDNEQFF. In DNA form, the CDR3 reads TGCGCCAGCAGCCACGACTGGACGGATCCCATCGAGGACAATGAGCAGTTCTTC.